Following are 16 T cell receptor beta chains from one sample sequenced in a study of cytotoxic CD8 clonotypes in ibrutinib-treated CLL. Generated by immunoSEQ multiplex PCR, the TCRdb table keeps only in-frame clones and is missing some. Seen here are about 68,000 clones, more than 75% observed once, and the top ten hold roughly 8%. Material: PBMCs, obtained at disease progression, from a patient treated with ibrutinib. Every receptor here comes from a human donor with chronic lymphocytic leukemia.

The CDR3 sequence is CASSVQGLSNQPQHF. The CDR3 nucleotides are TGTGCCAGCAGTGTACAGGGGTTAAGCAATCAGCCCCAGCATTTT. J is TRBJ1-5 and V is TRBV27; 7 nucleotides agree with TRBD1. The length of the CDR3 is 15 residues. The germline V gene has CDR1 MNHEY and CDR2 SMNVEV (reference sequence). V shed 5 bases and J 1 base; nucleotides not matched to a gene: 5.

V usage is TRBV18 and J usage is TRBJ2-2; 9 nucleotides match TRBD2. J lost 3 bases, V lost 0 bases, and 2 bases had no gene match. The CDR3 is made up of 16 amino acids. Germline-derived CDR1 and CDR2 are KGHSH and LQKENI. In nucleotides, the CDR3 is TGTGCCAGCTCACCACCGACTAGCGGATACACCGGGGAGCTGTTTTTT. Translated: CASSPPTSGYTGELFF. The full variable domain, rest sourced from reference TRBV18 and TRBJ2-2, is NAGVMQNPRHLVRRRGQEARLRCSPMKGHSHVYWYRQLPEEGLKFMVYLQKENIIDESGMPKERFSAEFPKEGPSILRIQQVVRGDSAAYFCASSPPTSGYTGELFFGEGSRLTVL.

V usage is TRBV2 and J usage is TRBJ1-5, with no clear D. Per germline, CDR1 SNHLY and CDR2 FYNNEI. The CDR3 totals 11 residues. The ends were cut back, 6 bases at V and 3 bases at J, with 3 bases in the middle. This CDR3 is CASRINQPQHF. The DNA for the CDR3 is TGTGCCAGCAGGATCAATCAGCCCCAGCATTTT.

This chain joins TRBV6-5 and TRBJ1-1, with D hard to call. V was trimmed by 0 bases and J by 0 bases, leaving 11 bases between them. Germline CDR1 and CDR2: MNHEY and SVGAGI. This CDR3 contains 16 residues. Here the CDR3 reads CASSYSSTVLNTEAFF. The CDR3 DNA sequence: TGTGCCAGCAGTTACTCAAGCACAGTCTTGAACACTGAAGCTTTCTTT.

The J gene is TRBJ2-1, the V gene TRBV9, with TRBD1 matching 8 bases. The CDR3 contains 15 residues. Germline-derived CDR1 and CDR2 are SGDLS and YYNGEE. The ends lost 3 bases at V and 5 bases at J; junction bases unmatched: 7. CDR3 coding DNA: TGTGCCAGCAGCGCATTGGGACAGGTTAACAATGAGCAGTTCTTC. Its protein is CASSALGQVNNEQFF. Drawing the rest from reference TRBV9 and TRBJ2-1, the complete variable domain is DSGVTQTPKHLITATGQRVTLRCSPRSGDLSVYWYQQSLDQGLQFLIQYYNGEERAKGNILERFSAQQFPDLHSELNLSSLELGDSALYFCASSALGQVNNEQFFGPGTRLTVL.

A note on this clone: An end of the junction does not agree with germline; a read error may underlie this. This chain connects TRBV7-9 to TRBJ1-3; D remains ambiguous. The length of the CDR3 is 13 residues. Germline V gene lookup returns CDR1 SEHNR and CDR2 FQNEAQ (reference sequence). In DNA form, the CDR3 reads TGTGCCAGCACCTTAGACTCTGGAAACACCATATATTTT. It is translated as CASTLDSGNTIYF. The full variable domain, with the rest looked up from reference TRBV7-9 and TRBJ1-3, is DTGVSQNPRHKITKRGQNVTFRCDPISEHNRLYWYRQTLGQGPEFLTYFQNEAQLEKSRLLSDRFSAERPKGSFSTLEIQRTEQGDSAMYLCASTLDSGNTIYFGEGSWLTVV.

CDR3 region: CASSESDTQYF. In DNA, the CDR3 is TGCGCCAGCAGTGAGTCTGATACGCAGTATTTT. The chain links TRBV10-1 to TRBJ2-3; D uncertain. CDR1 is WNHNN and CDR2 is SYGVQD in the germline V gene (reference sequence). The CDR3 runs 11 residues. Deletions cut 0 bases from V and 6 bases from J, with 1 base between.

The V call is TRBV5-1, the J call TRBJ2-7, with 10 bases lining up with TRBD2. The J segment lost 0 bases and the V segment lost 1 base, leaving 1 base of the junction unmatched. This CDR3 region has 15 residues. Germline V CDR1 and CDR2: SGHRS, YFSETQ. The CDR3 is CASSLSSGSSYEQYF. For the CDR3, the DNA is TGCGCCAGCAGCTTGTCTAGCGGGAGCTCCTACGAGCAGTACTTC.

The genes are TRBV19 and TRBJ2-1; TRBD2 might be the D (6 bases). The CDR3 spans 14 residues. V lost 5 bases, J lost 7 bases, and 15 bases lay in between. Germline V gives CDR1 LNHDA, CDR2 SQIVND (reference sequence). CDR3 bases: TGTGCCAGTAGTGGTTCGCGACGGGGGAATGAGCAGTTCTTC. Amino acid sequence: CASSGSRRGNEQFF. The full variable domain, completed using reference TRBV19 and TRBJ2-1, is DGGITQSPKYLFRKEGQNVTLSCEQNLNHDAMYWYRQDPGQGLRLIYYSQIVNDFQKGDIAEGYSVSREKKESFPLTVTSAQKNPTAFYLCASSGSRRGNEQFFGPGTRLTVL.

In DNA form, the CDR3 reads TGTGCCAGCAGAAACAGGTACAGCCTATACATCCAAGAGACCCAGTACTTC. Translated: CASRNRYSLYIQETQYF. The chain has TRBV28 and TRBJ2-5, with D tentatively TRBD1 (5 bases). The V gene's germline CDR1 is MDHEN and CDR2 SYDVKM. Deletions cut 6 bases from V and 1 base from J, with 21 bases between. The CDR3 has 17 amino acids.

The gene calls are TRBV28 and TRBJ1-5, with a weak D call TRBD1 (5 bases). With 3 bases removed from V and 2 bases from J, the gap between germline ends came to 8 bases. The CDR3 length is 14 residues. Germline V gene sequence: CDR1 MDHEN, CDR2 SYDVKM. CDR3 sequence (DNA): TGTGCCAGCAGTTTGTTCAGGGGCAATCAGCCCCAGCATTTT. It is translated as CASSLFRGNQPQHF.

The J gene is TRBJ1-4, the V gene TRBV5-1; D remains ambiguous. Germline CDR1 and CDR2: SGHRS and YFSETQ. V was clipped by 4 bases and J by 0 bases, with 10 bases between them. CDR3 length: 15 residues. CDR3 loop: CASSLDVATNEKLFF. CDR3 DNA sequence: TGCGCCAGCAGCCTCGACGTCGCAACTAATGAAAAACTGTTTTTT. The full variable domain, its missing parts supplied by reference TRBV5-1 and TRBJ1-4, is KAGVTQTPRYLIKTRGQQVTLSCSPISGHRSVSWYQQTPGQGLQFLFEYFSETQRNKGNFPGRFSGRQFSNSRSEMNVSTLELGDSALYLCASSLDVATNEKLFFGSGTQLSVL.

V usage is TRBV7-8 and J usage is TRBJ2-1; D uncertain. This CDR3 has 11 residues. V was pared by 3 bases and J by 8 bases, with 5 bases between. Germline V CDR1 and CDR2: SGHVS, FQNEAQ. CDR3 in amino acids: CASSFVDEQFF. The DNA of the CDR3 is TGTGCCAGCAGCTTTGTGGATGAGCAGTTCTTC. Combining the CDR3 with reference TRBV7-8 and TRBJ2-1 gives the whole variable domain GAGVSQSPRYKVAKRGQDVALRCDPISGHVSLFWYQQALGQGPEFLTYFQNEAQLDKSGLPSDRFFAERPEGSVSTLKIQRTQQEDSAVYLCASSFVDEQFFGPGTRLTVL.

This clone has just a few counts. The CDR3 sequence: CATAVYTDTQYF. As DNA, the CDR3 is TGTGCCACTGCGGTTTACACAGATACGCAGTATTTT. The chain couples TRBV28 to TRBJ2-3; D is ambiguous. The V and J ends lost 10 bases and 2 bases respectively, with 10 bases between them. The CDR3 runs to 12 residues. Germline assignment: CDR1 MDHEN and CDR2 SYDVKM.

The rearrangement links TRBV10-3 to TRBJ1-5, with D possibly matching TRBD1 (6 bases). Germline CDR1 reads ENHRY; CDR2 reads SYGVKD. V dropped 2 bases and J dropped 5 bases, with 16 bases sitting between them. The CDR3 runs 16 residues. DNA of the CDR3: TGTGCCATCAGTGAGAATGGAGGAGGGGGACATCAGCCCCAGCATTTT. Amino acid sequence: CAISENGGGGHQPQHF.

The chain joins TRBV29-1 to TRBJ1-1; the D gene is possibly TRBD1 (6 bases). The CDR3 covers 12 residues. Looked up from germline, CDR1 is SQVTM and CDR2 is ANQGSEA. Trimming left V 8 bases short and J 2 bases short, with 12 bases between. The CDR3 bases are TGCAGCTCGAGGGGGGTAAACACTGAAGCTTTCTTT. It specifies CSSRGVNTEAFF.